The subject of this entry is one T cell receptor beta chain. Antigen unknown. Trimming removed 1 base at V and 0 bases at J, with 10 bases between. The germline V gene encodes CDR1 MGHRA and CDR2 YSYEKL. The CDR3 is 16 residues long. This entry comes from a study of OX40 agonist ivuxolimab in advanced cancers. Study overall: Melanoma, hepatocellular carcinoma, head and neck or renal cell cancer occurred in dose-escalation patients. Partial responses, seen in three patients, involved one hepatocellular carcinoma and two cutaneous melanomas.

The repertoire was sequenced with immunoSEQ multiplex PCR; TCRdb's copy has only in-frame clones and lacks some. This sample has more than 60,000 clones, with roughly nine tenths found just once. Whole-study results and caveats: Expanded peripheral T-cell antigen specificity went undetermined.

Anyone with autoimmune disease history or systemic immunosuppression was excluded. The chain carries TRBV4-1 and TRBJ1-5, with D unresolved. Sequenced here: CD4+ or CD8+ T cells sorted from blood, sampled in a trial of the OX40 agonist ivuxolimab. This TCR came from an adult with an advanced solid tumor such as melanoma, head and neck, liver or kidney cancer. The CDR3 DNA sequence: TGCGCCAGCAGCCAAGCCCCACACCCTAGCAATCAGCCCCAGCATTTT. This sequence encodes CASSQAPHPSNQPQHF.